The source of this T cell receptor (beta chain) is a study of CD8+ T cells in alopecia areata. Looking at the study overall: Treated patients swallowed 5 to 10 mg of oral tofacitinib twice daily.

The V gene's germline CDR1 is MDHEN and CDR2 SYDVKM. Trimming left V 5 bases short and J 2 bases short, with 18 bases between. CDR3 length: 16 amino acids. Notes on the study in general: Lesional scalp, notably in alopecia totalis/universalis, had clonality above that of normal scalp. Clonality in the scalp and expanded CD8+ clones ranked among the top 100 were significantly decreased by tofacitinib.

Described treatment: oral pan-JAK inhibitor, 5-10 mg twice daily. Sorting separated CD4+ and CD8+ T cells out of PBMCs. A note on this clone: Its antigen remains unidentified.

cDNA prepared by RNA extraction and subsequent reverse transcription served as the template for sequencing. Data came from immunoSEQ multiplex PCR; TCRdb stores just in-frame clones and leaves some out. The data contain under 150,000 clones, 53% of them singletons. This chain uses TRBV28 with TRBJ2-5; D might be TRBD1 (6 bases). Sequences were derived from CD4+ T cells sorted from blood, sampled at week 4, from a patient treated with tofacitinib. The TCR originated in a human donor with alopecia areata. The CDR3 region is CASSSTGFLRQETQYF. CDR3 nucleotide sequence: TGTGCCAGCAGTAGTACAGGGTTTCTGAGGCAAGAGACCCAGTACTTC.